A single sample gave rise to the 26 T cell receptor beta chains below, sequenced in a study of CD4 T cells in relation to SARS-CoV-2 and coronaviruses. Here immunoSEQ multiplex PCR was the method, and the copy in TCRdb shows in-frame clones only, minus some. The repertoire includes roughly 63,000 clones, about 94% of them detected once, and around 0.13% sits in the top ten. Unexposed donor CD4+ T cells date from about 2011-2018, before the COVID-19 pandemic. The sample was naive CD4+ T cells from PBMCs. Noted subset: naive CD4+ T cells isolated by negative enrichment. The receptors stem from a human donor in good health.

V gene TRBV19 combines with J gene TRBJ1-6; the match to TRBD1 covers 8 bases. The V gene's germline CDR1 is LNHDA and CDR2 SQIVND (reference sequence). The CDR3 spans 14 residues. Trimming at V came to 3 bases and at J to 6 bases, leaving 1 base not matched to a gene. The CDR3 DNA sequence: TGTGCCAGTAGTATTGACAGGGGTAATTCACCCCTCCACTTT. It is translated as CASSIDRGNSPLHF.

This chain's CDR3 is CASSLTTGKETQYF. CDR3 nucleotide sequence: TGTGCCAGCAGCTTAACGACAGGGAAAGAGACCCAGTACTTC. The genes are TRBV11-2 and TRBJ2-5, with 7 bases fitting TRBD1. Germline assignment: CDR1 SGHAT and CDR2 FQNNGV. V dropped 2 bases and J dropped 3; count of bases not matched to a gene: 3. The CDR3 totals 14 residues. Supplemented by reference TRBV11-2 and TRBJ2-5, the full variable domain reads EAGVAQSPRYKIIEKRQSVAFWCNPISGHATLYWYQQILGQGPKLLIQFQNNGVVDDSQLPKDRFSAERLKGVDSTLKIQPAKLEDSAVYLCASSLTTGKETQYFGPGTRLLVL.

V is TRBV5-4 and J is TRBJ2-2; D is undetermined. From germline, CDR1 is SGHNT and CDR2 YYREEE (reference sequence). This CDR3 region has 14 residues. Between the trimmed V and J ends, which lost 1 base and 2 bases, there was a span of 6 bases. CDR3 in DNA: TGTGCCAGCAGCTTGACATCCAACACCGGGGAGCTGTTTTTT. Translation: CASSLTSNTGELFF.

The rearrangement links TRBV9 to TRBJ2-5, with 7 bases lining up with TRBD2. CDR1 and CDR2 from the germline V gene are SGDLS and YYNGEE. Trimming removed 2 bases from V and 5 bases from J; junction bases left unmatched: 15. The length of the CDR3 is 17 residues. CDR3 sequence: CASSVGSSGETLETQYF. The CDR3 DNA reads TGTGCCAGCAGCGTTGGGTCCAGCGGGGAGACGCTGGAGACCCAGTACTTC.

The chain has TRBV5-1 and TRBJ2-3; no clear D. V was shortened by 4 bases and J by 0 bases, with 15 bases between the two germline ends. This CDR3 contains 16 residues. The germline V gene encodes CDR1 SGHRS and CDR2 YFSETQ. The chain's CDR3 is CASSPTPESSTDTQYF. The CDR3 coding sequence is TGCGCCAGCAGCCCGACCCCGGAGAGTAGCACAGATACGCAGTATTTT.

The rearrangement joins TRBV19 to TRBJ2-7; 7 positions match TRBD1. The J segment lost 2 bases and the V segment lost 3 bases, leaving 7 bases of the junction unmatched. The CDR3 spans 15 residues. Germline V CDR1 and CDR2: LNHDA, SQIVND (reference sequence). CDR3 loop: CASSIVTGATYEQYF. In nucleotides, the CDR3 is TGTGCCAGTAGTATCGTAACAGGGGCTACCTACGAGCAGTACTTC.

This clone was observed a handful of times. CDR3 region: CASTEGTLRKETQYF. CDR3 bases: TGTGCCAGCACAGAAGGGACCCTAAGAAAAGAGACCCAGTACTTC. V is TRBV6-5 and J is TRBJ2-5, with D perhaps TRBD1 or TRBD2 (5 bases each). This CDR3 is built from 15 residues. The ends were cut back, 7 bases at V and 3 bases at J, with 18 bases in the middle. Germline V gene sequence: CDR1 MNHEY, CDR2 SVGAGI.

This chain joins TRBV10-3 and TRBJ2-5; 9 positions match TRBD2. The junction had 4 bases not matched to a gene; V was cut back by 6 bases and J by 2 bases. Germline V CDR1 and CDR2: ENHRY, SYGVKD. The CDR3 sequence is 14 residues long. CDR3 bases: TGTGCCATCAGGGCTAGCGGGATTCAAGAGACCCAGTACTTC. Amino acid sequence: CAIRASGIQETQYF.

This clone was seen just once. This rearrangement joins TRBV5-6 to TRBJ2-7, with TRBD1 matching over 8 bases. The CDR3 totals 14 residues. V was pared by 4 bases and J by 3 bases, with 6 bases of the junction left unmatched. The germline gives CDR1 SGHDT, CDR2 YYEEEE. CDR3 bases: TGTGCCAGCAGCGACAGGGGACGAAACTACGAGCAGTACTTC. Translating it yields CASSDRGRNYEQYF.

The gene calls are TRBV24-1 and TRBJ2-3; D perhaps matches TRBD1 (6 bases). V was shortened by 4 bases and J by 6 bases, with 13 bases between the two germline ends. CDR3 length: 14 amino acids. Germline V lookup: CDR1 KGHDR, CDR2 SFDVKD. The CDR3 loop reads CATSDRGKADTQYF. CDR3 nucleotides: TGTGCCACCAGTGACAGGGGAAAGGCGGATACGCAGTATTTT.

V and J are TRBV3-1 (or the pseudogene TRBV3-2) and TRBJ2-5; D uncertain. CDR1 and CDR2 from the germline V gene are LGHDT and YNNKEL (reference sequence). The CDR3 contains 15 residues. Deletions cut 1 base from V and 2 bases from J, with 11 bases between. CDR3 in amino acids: CASSQVPGGQETQYF. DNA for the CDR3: TGTGCCAGCAGCCAAGTGCCAGGCGGACAAGAGACCCAGTACTTC.

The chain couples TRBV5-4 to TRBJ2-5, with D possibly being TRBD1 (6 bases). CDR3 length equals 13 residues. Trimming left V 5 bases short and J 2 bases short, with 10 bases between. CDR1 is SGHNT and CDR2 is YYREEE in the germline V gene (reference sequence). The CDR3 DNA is TGTGCCAGCAGAGCTGGACAGCAAGAGACCCAGTACTTC. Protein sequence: CASRAGQQETQYF. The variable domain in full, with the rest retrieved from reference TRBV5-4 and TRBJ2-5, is ETGVTQSPTHLIKTRGQQVTLRCSSQSGHNTVSWYQQALGQGPQFIFQYYREEENGRGNFPPRFSGLQFPNYSSELNVNALELDDSALYLCASRAGQQETQYFGPGTRLLVL.

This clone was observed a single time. In DNA, the CDR3 is TGTGCCTGGAGCGCGCGGACCTTCGGTACGCAGTATTTT. Protein sequence: CAWSARTFGTQYF. The chain combines TRBV30 with TRBJ2-3, with D unresolved. Germline V gene lookup returns CDR1 GTSNPN and CDR2 SVGIG (reference sequence). V lost 3 bases, J lost 8 bases, and 15 bases lay in between. This CDR3 comprises 13 residues.

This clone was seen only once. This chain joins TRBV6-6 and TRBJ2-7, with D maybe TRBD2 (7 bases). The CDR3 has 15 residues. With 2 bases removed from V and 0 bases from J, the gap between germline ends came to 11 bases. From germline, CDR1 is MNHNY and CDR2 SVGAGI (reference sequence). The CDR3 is CASSYGGGPSYEQYF. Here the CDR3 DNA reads TGTGCCAGCAGTTACGGGGGGGGCCCCTCCTACGAGCAGTACTTC.

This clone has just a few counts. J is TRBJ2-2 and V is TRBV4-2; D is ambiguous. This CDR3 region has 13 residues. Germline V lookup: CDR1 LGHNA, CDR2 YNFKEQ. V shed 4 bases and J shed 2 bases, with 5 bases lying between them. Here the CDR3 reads CASSPKNTGELFF. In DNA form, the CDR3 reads TGTGCCAGCAGCCCTAAAAACACCGGGGAGCTGTTTTTT.

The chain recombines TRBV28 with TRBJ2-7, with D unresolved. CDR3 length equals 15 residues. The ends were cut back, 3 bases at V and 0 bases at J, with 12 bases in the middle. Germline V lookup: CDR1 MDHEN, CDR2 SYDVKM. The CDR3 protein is CASSFGQRSSYEQYF. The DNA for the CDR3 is TGTGCCAGCAGTTTTGGCCAGAGGAGCTCCTACGAGCAGTACTTC.

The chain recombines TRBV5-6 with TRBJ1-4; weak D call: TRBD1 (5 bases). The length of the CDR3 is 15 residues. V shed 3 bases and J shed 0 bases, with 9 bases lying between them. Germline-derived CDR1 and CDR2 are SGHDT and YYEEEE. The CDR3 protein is CASSSGTATNEKLFF. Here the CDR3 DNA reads TGTGCCAGCAGCTCGGGGACCGCAACTAATGAAAAACTGTTTTTT.

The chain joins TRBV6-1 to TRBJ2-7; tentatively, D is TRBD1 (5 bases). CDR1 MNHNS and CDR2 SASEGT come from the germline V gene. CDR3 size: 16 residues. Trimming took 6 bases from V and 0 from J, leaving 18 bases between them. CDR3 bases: TGTGCCAGCAGAGAAAGGGGCGAACGATTCTCCTACGAGCAGTACTTC. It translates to CASRERGERFSYEQYF.

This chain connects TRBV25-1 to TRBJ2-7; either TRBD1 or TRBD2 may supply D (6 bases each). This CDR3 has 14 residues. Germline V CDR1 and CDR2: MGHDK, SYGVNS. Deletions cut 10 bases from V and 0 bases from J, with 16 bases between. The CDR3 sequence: CAKRAVQGSYEQYF. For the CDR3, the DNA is TGTGCCAAGCGGGCGGTACAGGGCTCCTACGAGCAGTACTTC.

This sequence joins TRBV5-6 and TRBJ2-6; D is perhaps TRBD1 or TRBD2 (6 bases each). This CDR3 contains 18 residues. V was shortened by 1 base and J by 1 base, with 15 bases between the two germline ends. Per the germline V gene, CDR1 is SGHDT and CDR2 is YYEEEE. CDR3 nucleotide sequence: TGTGCCAGCAGCTTGTCTTACCAGGGGAGGTCTGGGGCCAACGTCCTGACTTTC. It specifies CASSLSYQGRSGANVLTF.

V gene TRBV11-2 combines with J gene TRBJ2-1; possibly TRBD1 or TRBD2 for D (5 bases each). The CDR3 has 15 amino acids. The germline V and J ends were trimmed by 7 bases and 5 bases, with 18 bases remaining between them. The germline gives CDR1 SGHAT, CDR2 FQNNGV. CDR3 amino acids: CASTEGSLGHNEQFF. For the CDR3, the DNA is TGTGCCAGCACCGAGGGGTCTTTAGGACACAATGAGCAGTTCTTC.

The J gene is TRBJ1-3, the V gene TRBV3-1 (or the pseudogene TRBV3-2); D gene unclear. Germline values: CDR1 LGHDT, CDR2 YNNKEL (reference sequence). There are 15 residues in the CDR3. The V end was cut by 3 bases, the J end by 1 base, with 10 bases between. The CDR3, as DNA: TGTGCCAGCAGCCACGGGGAGGCGTCTGGAAACACCATATATTTT. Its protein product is CASSHGEASGNTIYF.

The CDR3 protein is CASRVSTGGTYEQYF. CDR3 in DNA: TGTGCCAGTAGAGTTTCGACGGGAGGAACCTACGAGCAGTACTTC. The V and J genes are TRBV19 and TRBJ2-7, with TRBD2 matching 7 bases. The CDR3 runs 15 residues. Trimming took 6 bases from V and 2 from J; bases not matched to a gene: 10. Germline-derived CDR1 and CDR2 are LNHDA and SQIVND (reference sequence).

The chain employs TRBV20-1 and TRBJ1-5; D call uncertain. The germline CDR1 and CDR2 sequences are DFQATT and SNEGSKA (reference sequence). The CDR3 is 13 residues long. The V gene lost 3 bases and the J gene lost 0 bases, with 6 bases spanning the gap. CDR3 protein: CSASLGSNQPQHF. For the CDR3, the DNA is TGCAGTGCTAGTCTTGGTAGCAATCAGCCCCAGCATTTT.

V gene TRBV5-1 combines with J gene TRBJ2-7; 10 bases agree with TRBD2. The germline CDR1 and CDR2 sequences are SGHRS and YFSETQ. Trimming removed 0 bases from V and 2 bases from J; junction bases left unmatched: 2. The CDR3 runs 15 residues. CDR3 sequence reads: CASSLGLAGAYEQYF. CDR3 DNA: TGCGCCAGCAGCTTGGGACTAGCGGGTGCCTACGAGCAGTACTTC.

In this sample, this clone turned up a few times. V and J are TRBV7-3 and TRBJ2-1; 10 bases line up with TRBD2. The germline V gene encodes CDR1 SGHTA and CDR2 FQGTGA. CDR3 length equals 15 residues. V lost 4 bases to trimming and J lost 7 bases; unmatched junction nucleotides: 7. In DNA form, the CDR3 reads TGTGCCAGCAGCTCCAGCGGGAGGGCGGGGAATGAGCAGTTCTTC. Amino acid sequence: CASSSSGRAGNEQFF.